Listed here is a single TCR beta chain. TCRdb's table, derived via immunoSEQ multiplex PCR, lists solely in-frame clones and lacks some. The sample lists 47,000 or so clones, 90% to 95% occurring once. Described time point: new active TB diagnosis, blood taken before or within 7 days of starting treatment. On average roughly 100,000 T cells per donor were immunosequenced. The source of the sample is a study of T cells in tuberculosis. The overall study: Samples predate treatment or fall within its first 7 days.

CDR1 is SGHVS, CDR2 FNYEAQ, per germline. The ends lost 3 bases at V and 5 bases at J; junction bases unmatched: 9. The CDR3 extends over 17 amino acids. Source: PBMCs, taken at tuberculosis diagnosis. This TCR came from an adult with tuberculosis. V usage is TRBV7-6 and J usage is TRBJ2-5; 13 nucleotides align to TRBD2. CDR3 nucleotide sequence: TGTGCCAGCAGCTTCTGGGGACTAGCGGGAAGGGGGGAGACCCAGTACTTC. It yields the protein CASSFWGLAGRGETQYF.